This paragraph covers one TCR beta chain sequence. The antigen remains unidentified. These data come from a study of TIL therapy for anti-PD-1-resistant metastatic lung cancer. Points from the study as a whole: Compared with baseline intratumoral T cells, expanded TIL cultures were more clonal and less diverse (roughly 6% vs 31%).

The CDR3 is made up of 12 amino acids. V lost 0 bases and J lost 10, with 9 bases in between. Germline V CDR1 and CDR2: SGDLS, YYNGEE. This was the immunoSEQ v3 assay. Only in-frame clones appear in the TCRdb table, and some are missing; sequencing was by immunoSEQ multiplex PCR. This table holds about 50,000 clones, about two thirds found once. The sample's time point: pre-treatment sample, taken before nivolumab and TIL therapy. Most excised metastases sampled were pleural nodules or supraclavicular lymph nodes. The sequences come from tumor tissue, collected at baseline. The chain employs TRBV9 and TRBJ2-3, with TRBD1 as a possible D gene (6 bases). This sequence originates from a person aged 25 to 85 with non-small cell lung cancer. CDR3 sequence: CASSVAGGSQYF. For the CDR3, the DNA is TGTGCCAGCAGCGTAGCTGGGGGCTCGCAGTATTTT.